The clone carrying this T cell receptor (beta chain) was seen a handful of times. This entry is derived from a study of blood T cell repertoires in COVID-19. Study overall: Material from acute and convalescent COVID-19 was sourced from the United States, Italy and Spain. In each case, the material was cDNA or gDNA derived from T cells, B-cell-depleted T cells, or PBMCs.

As handled by the study authors: Estimation of nucleated cell counts was performed using reference gene primer amplification. Repertoires were generated with immunoSEQ multiplex PCR, while TCRdb's copy carries only in-frame clones and drops some. V and J calls and clone size follow that table, whereas D and trimming were derived from the DNA. The sample consists of 75,000 to 95,000 clones, around 88% of them appearing once. Seattle's cohort entered during active infection and was followed longitudinally. CDR3 length: 12 amino acids. CDR1 is LNHDA, CDR2 SQIVND, per germline (reference sequence). Trimming shortened V by 6 bases and J by 12 bases, and 15 bases separated the two germline ends.

The sample taken for sequencing was peripheral blood. The TCR sequence derives from a woman in her sixties with COVID-19, enrolled during active disease. This chain connects TRBV19 to TRBJ2-1, with a tentative D call TRBD2 (5 bases). In DNA form, the CDR3 reads TGTGCCAGTAGCAGACTACCGGGCCCGCAGTTCTTC. It codes for CASSRLPGPQFF.